This T cell receptor (beta chain) comes out of a study of cytomegalovirus exposure and HLA in healthy donors. Researchers ran the PCR with 60 Vbeta and 13 Jbeta primers. TCRdb's copy holds only in-frame clones and misses some; the assay was immunoSEQ multiplex PCR. The sample holds around 120,000 clones, about 80% seen once. The CDR3 consists of 14 residues. J lost 4 bases, V lost 7 bases, and 8 bases had no gene match. Germline lookup yields CDR1 SGHRS and CDR2 YFSETQ. Study results and limitations: The study reported that TCR beta sequences accurately predicted HLA-A and HLA-B alleles in most subjects. Certain indistinguishable V segments, among them TRBV6-2 and TRBV6-3, were excluded.

To note about this clone: The antigen is unknown.

The source of this sequence is a female donor in good health and CMV-seropositive. Sequencing used PBMCs. The chain couples TRBV5-1 to TRBJ1-3, with 7 bases lining up with TRBD1. Here the CDR3 reads CASSPEGAGNTIYF. The CDR3 DNA is TGCGCCAGCTCCCCCGAGGGGGCAGGAAACACCATATATTTT.